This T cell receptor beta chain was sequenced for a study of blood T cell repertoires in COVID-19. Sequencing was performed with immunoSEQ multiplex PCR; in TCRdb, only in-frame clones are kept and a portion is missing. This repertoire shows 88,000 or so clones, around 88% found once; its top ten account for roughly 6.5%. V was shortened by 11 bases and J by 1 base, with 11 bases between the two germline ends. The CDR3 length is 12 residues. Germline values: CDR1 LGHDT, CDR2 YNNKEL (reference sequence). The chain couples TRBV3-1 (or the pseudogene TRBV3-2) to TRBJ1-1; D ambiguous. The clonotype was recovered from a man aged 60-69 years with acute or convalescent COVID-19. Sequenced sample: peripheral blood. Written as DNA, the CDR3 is TGTGCCGCTTCCGGCGGGAACACTGAAGCTTTCTTT. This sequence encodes CAASGGNTEAFF.